A single sample gave rise to the 6 T cell receptor beta chains below, sequenced in a study of breast tumors, draining lymph nodes, adjacent tissues. TCRdb re-derived calls from the multiplex PCR reads in MiXCR, one entry per CDR3 protein. The data contain tens of thousands of distinct CDR3 sequences, approximately 22% of them singletons. The sample taken for sequencing was breast tumor tissue. All receptors come from a female donor with breast cancer. Some clones in this sample may be carry-over from other donors' samples.

The CDR3 reads CASSPGQGDYGYTIYF. The CDR3 bases are TGTGCCAGCAGCCCGGGACAGGGGGACTATGGCTACACCATATATTTT. This chain links TRBV5-6 with TRBJ1-3; TRBD1 agrees at 11 bases. The V and J ends lost 4 bases and 8 bases, in that order; junction bases with no gene match: 11. CDR1 is SGHDT and CDR2 is YYEEEE in the germline V gene. The CDR3 runs to 16 residues.

Concerning this clonotype: A much larger clone lies one base from this, so it may be a read error. The chain uses TRBV5-4 and TRBJ2-3, with 10 bases matching TRBD2. Germline loops: CDR1 SGHNT, CDR2 YYREEE (reference sequence). V gave up 9 bases and J gave up 11 bases; unmatched junction bases: 12. The CDR3 consists of 13 residues. The CDR3 region is CATSGGASVMQYF. As DNA, the CDR3 is TGTGCCACGAGCGGGGGGGCCTCAGTTATGCAGTATTTT.

This clonotype has a count of ten or more. J is TRBJ2-5 and V is TRBV5-6, with no clear D. Trimming shortened V by 0 bases and J by 2 bases, and 8 bases separated the two germline ends. The germline V gene has CDR1 SGHDT and CDR2 YYEEEE. The CDR3 extends over 14 amino acids. CDR3 coding DNA: TGTGCCAGCAGCTTGGAGTCAGTACAAGAGACCCAGTACTTC. Translated, it gives CASSLESVQETQYF.

This clonotype appeared many times. The genes are TRBV11-2 and TRBJ2-7; D uncertain. This CDR3 contains 13 residues. The germline gives CDR1 SGHAT, CDR2 FQNNGV. The ends were cut back, 4 bases at V and 5 bases at J, with 12 bases in the middle. CDR3 region: CASSSDRWDEQYF. The CDR3 DNA sequence: TGTGCCAGCAGCTCCGACCGGTGGGACGAGCAGTACTTC.

This clonotype was counted a few times. The chain carries TRBV28 and TRBJ1-2, with D possibly being TRBD1 (6 bases). There are 11 residues in the CDR3. The V gene lost 11 bases and the J gene lost 3 bases, with 10 bases spanning the gap. The germline CDR1 and CDR2 sequences are MDHEN and SYDVKM. The DNA for the CDR3 is TGTGCCGCAGGGGCTTACTATGGCTACACCTTC. This translates into CAAGAYYGYTF.

This clonotype has a count of ten or more. The chain carries TRBV11-2 and TRBJ1-2; TRBD1 might be the D (5 bases). Trimming cost V 1 base and J 6 bases, with 15 bases left between them. Germline V gives CDR1 SGHAT, CDR2 FQNNGV. The CDR3 has 15 residues. The CDR3 sequence: CASSLGQGWADGYTF. In DNA form, the CDR3 reads TGTGCCAGCAGCTTAGGGCAGGGATGGGCAGATGGCTACACCTTC.